Listed here are 19 T cell receptor beta chains from one sample, sequenced in a study of blood T cell repertoires in COVID-19 (dated by TCRdb to 2018 to 2020). The protocol used for the library was the immunoSEQ multiplex PCR assay. This immuneACCESS table, as held by TCRdb, lists in-frame sequences with V and J called but not all clones. Of the missing ones, under half trace to an unresolved V gene in checked studies; the others have no known cause. This sample comprises some 190,000 clones, 80% to 85% of them detected only once. The ten biggest clones cover 15% to 20% of the sample. Sequencing was performed on peripheral blood. The origin of the receptors is a human donor in a cohort sampled during active COVID-19.

The chain joins TRBV5-6 to TRBJ2-3, with a possible D match to TRBD1 (6 bases). The CDR3 extends over 13 amino acids. Trimming stripped 3 bases from V and 5 bases from J, with 10 bases between. Germline V gives CDR1 SGHDT, CDR2 YYEEEE. In DNA, the CDR3 is TGTGCCAGCAGCTCAACAGGGAGAGATACGCAGTATTTT. Its protein product is CASSSTGRDTQYF.

This chain joins TRBV6-7 and TRBJ1-6; D ambiguous. TRBV6-7 is an open reading frame whose function is uncertain. V was trimmed by 3 bases and J by 5 bases, leaving 11 bases between them. The CDR3 spans 15 residues. CDR3: CASSYKNADNSPLHF. The DNA for the CDR3 is TGTGCCAGCAGTTATAAAAATGCGGATAATTCACCCCTCCACTTT.

The rearrangement joins TRBV6-1 to TRBJ2-3; a possible D gene is TRBD1 (6 bases). This CDR3 is 15 amino acids long. Germline CDR1 MNHNS, CDR2 SASEGT. Trimming removed 1 base from V and 4 bases from J, with 12 bases in between. DNA for the CDR3: TGTGCCAGCAGTGAAGGCATGGGGGCTGCAGATACGCAGTATTTT. Its translation: CASSEGMGAADTQYF.

The chain recombines TRBV7-2 with TRBJ2-2; no clear D. CDR3 length equals 14 residues. Germline CDR1 and CDR2: SGHTA and FQGNSA. With 4 bases removed from V and 5 bases from J, the gap between germline ends came to 11 bases. CDR3 DNA: TGTGCCAGCAGCTCTACAACGCGGACCGGGGAGCTGTTTTTT. It is translated as CASSSTTRTGELFF.

The chain links TRBV30 to TRBJ1-2; 7 nucleotides match TRBD1. CDR3 length: 13 amino acids. The germline V gene has CDR1 GTSNPN and CDR2 SVGIG (reference sequence). Trimming cost V 2 bases and J 8 bases; bases outside gene matches: 8. The DNA for the CDR3 is TGTGCCTGGAGTTCACGACAGGGTGGAGGCTACACCTTC. This codes for CAWSSRQGGGYTF.

Notes on this clone: The junction departs from the called germline gene at one end, perhaps through a read error. The V and J genes are TRBV19 and TRBJ2-1; perhaps TRBD1 as D (6 bases). Per germline, CDR1 LNHDA and CDR2 SQIVND (reference sequence). The CDR3 extends over 18 amino acids. The CDR3 DNA follows: TGTGCCAGTAGTATAGGGTGGGGGTACAGGGCACCTCTTAATGCGCAGTTCTTC. This codes for CASSIGWGYRAPLNAQFF.

A few counts support this clone. The CDR3 DNA reads TGTGCCACCAGCAGAGATTCCAGTTCATCTTCACCCCTCCACTTT. Protein: CATSRDSSSSSPLHF. The rearrangement joins TRBV15 to TRBJ1-6; D remains unclear. Trimming removed 0 bases at V and 9 bases at J, with 12 bases between. Germline V gene sequence: CDR1 LNHNV, CDR2 YYDKDF (reference sequence). The CDR3 covers 15 residues.

J is TRBJ1-1 and V is TRBV6-1; D unresolved. V was clipped by 2 bases and J by 4 bases, with 5 bases between them. CDR3 length: 12 residues. Germline CDR1 and CDR2: MNHNS and SASEGT. CDR3 loop: CASSEYLTEAFF. The CDR3, as DNA: TGTGCCAGCAGTGAATATCTCACTGAAGCTTTCTTT.

V gene TRBV5-1 combines with J gene TRBJ2-7, with 8 bases that match TRBD1. V lost 4 bases to trimming and J lost 0 bases; unmatched junction nucleotides: 9. This CDR3 region has 16 residues. The germline V gene has CDR1 SGHRS and CDR2 YFSETQ. The chain's CDR3 is CASSRTGTGASYEQYF. For the CDR3, the DNA is TGCGCCAGCAGCAGGACAGGGACGGGGGCCTCCTACGAGCAGTACTTC.

The V gene is TRBV18, the J gene TRBJ2-3; D remains ambiguous. CDR3 length equals 12 residues. Germline loops: CDR1 KGHSH, CDR2 LQKENI. V was trimmed by 4 bases and J by 6 bases, leaving 8 bases between them. CDR3 protein: CASSQYSDTQYF. Written as DNA, the CDR3 is TGTGCCAGCTCACAATATTCGGATACGCAGTATTTT.

The J gene is TRBJ1-3, the V gene TRBV3-1 (or the pseudogene TRBV3-2); D is unresolved. Germline V gives CDR1 LGHDT, CDR2 YNNKEL (reference sequence). This CDR3 comprises 17 residues. The ends were cut back, 4 bases at V and 0 bases at J, with 16 bases in the middle. CDR3 loop: CASSRELGLSSGNTIYF. The CDR3 bases are TGTGCCAGCAGCCGGGAGTTAGGATTATCCTCTGGAAACACCATATATTTT.

The J gene is TRBJ2-5, the V gene TRBV4-1, with TRBD1 identical over 9 bases. Germline CDR1 MGHRA, CDR2 YSYEKL. This CDR3 is 15 amino acids long. The junction had 8 bases not matched to a gene; V was cut back by 5 bases and J by 4 bases. CDR3 region: CASSSRPGQGETQYF. Here the CDR3 DNA reads TGCGCCAGCAGCTCTCGACCGGGACAGGGAGAGACCCAGTACTTC.

The genes are TRBV9 and TRBJ2-3; 10 bases line up with TRBD1. The length of the CDR3 is 15 residues. V shed 0 bases, J shed 7 bases, and the junction held 5 bases outside the gene matches. CDR1 SGDLS and CDR2 YYNGEE come from the germline V gene. The DNA of the CDR3 is TGTGCCAGCAGCGTAGTCGGGACAGGGGTGAATACGCAGTATTTT. Protein sequence: CASSVVGTGVNTQYF.

The V and J genes are TRBV19 and TRBJ2-7; the match to TRBD2 covers 10 bases. CDR3 length: 19 amino acids. The J segment lost 2 bases and the V segment lost 3 bases, leaving 16 bases of the junction unmatched. From germline, CDR1 is LNHDA and CDR2 SQIVND (reference sequence). The CDR3 bases are TGTGCCAGTAGTATGGTGGCTAGCGGGAGAGGTATAGTCGCCTACGAGCAGTACTTC. It encodes CASSMVASGRGIVAYEQYF.

This chain uses TRBV2 with TRBJ1-1; D gene ambiguous. The CDR3 contains 15 residues. The V gene lost 7 bases and the J gene lost 5 bases, with 20 bases spanning the gap. Germline V gives CDR1 SNHLY, CDR2 FYNNEI. Here the CDR3 reads CASTSDVAGSTEAFF. The CDR3 DNA reads TGTGCCAGCACCAGCGACGTTGCGGGTTCGACTGAAGCTTTCTTT.

This clone was found a few times. The genes are TRBV3-1 (or the pseudogene TRBV3-2) and TRBJ1-3; D remains unclear. The CDR3 loop spans 15 amino acids. V was trimmed by 2 bases and J by 0 bases, leaving 8 bases between them. CDR1 is LGHDT, CDR2 YNNKEL, per germline (reference sequence). The CDR3 here is CASSQRSSSGNTIYF. CDR3 nucleotide sequence: TGTGCCAGCAGCCAAAGGAGCAGCTCTGGAAACACCATATATTTT.

This sequence joins TRBV12-3 or TRBV12-4 and TRBJ2-3; D remains unclear. The CDR3 loop spans 13 amino acids. Trimming shortened V by 8 bases and J by 1 base, and 10 bases separated the two germline ends. This CDR3 is CASLASGTDTQYF. In DNA, the CDR3 is TGTGCCAGCTTGGCCAGTGGCACAGATACGCAGTATTTT.

This chain connects TRBV9 to TRBJ2-3; 7 bases align to TRBD1. V shed 0 bases and J 3 bases; nucleotides not matched to a gene: 7. The CDR3 loop spans 16 amino acids. Germline CDR1 is SGDLS and CDR2 is YYNGEE. The CDR3 sequence: CASSVGGGQLTDTQYF. The CDR3 DNA is TGTGCCAGCAGCGTAGGTGGGGGACAGCTGACAGATACGCAGTATTTT.

This chain joins TRBV7-2 and TRBJ2-7, with 9 bases lining up with TRBD1. Germline V gene sequence: CDR1 SGHTA, CDR2 FQGNSA. The ends lost 6 bases at V and 7 bases at J; junction bases unmatched: 13. This CDR3 has 15 residues. Written as DNA, the CDR3 is TGTGCCAGCAGTTACAGGGGGCAGTGGGACGGGGAGCAGTACTTC. This sequence encodes CASSYRGQWDGEQYF.